The 22 T cell receptor beta chains given below trace back to one sample, sequenced in a study of Ad26.COV2.S vaccination and SARS-CoV-2 variants. As for treatment: about 20 received Ad26.COV2.S at low or high dose, single or two shots; several received placebo; per-sample allocation not given. Samples were taken on day 63 after the first vaccine or placebo injection. Sequencing was performed with immunoSEQ multiplex PCR; in TCRdb, only in-frame clones are kept and a portion is missing. The table includes about 390,000 clones, 80% to 90% detected once. Sequenced here: peripheral blood, sampled in a trial of Ad26.COV2.S vaccine versus placebo. Source of these receptors: a person aged 18-60 years who received the Ad26.COV2.S COVID-19 vaccine or a placebo.

The chain carries TRBV6-6 and TRBJ2-1, with a weak D call TRBD2 (5 bases). This CDR3 region has 12 residues. Germline loops: CDR1 MNHNY, CDR2 SVGAGI (reference sequence). The V end lost 0 bases, the J end lost 10 bases, and 7 bases lay between the germline ends. CDR3 nucleotide sequence: TGTGCCAGCAGTTACTCCGGGGTAGAGCAGTTCTTC. Translating it yields CASSYSGVEQFF.

V usage is TRBV6-6 and J usage is TRBJ2-1, with 7 bases fitting TRBD2. The V and J ends lost 6 bases and 4 bases, in that order; junction bases with no gene match: 9. This CDR3 spans 15 amino acids. Per germline, CDR1 MNHNY and CDR2 SVGAGI (reference sequence). The CDR3 DNA reads as TGTGCCAGCAGGGGAGGGCAGGGAGGATACAATGAGCAGTTCTTC. This translates into CASRGGQGGYNEQFF.

Concerning this clone: Distinct nucleotide sequences in the sample also encode this CDR3. V and J are TRBV6-1 and TRBJ2-7; no reliable D call. With 1 base removed from V and 4 bases from J, the gap between germline ends came to 11 bases. CDR3 length: 14 residues. CDR1 is MNHNS and CDR2 is SASEGT in the germline V gene. The CDR3 sequence is CASSEDRNSYEQYF. DNA for the CDR3: TGTGCCAGCAGTGAAGACCGAAACTCGTACGAGCAGTACTTC.

This chain uses TRBV6-5 with TRBJ1-3; D ambiguous. CDR3 size: 13 residues. Germline-derived CDR1 and CDR2 are MNHEY and SVGAGI. Trimming shortened V by 8 bases and J by 3 bases, and 11 bases separated the two germline ends. DNA of the CDR3: TGTGCCAGCCGATGGGGATATGGAAACACCATATATTTT. Translated: CASRWGYGNTIYF.

This clone appeared a single time. V and J are TRBV10-3 and TRBJ2-3, with 7 bases aligning to TRBD1. The CDR3 sequence is 14 residues long. V shed 10 bases and J 0 bases; nucleotides not matched to a gene: 7. Germline CDR1 is ENHRY and CDR2 is SYGVKD. The CDR3, as DNA: TGTGCCACCCGCGGACAGGTGAGCACAGATACGCAGTATTTT. Translating it yields CATRGQVSTDTQYF.

The V call is TRBV27, the J call TRBJ1-4, with 9 bases lining up with TRBD1. The CDR3 runs to 16 residues. J was trimmed by 0 bases and V by 5 bases; bases with no gene match: 4. Germline V gives CDR1 MNHEY, CDR2 SMNVEV (reference sequence). The CDR3 DNA is TGTGCCAGCAGTCGACGGACAGGGGCAACTAATGAAAAACTGTTTTTT. Its protein is CASSRRTGATNEKLFF.

The chain has TRBV5-4 and TRBJ2-5, with 10 bases that match TRBD1. V gave up 5 bases and J gave up 4 bases; unmatched junction bases: 2. The CDR3 contains 13 residues. Germline V gene data show CDR1 as SGHNT and CDR2 as YYREEE (reference sequence). The CDR3, as DNA: TGTGCCAGCAGGTGGACAGGGGGAGAGACCCAGTACTTC. Translating gives CASRWTGGETQYF.

This clone was counted only a few times. The chain employs TRBV6-6 and TRBJ2-1; D remains unclear. The germline V and J ends were trimmed by 6 bases and 6 bases, with 18 bases remaining between them. Germline CDR1 and CDR2: MNHNY and SVGAGI (reference sequence). The CDR3 covers 15 residues. The CDR3 coding sequence is TGTGCCAGCAGAGCCACCCAAGACAAGGGCAATGAGCAGTTCTTC. It translates to CASRATQDKGNEQFF.

J is TRBJ2-1 and V is TRBV11-1, with TRBD2 identical over 8 bases. CDR1 SGHAT and CDR2 FQDESV come from the germline V gene (reference sequence). V lost 6 bases and J lost 13; bases outside the gene matches: 11. The CDR3 sequence is 13 residues long. Here the CDR3 reads CASSYSWTSPQFF. CDR3 nucleotide sequence: TGTGCCAGCAGTTACTCTTGGACTAGCCCCCAGTTCTTC.

V gene TRBV7-8 combines with J gene TRBJ1-4; 8 bases agree with TRBD1. V shed 5 bases and J 7 bases; nucleotides not matched to a gene: 9. Germline assignment: CDR1 SGHVS and CDR2 FQNEAQ. The CDR3 extends over 15 amino acids. The CDR3 DNA reads TGTGCCAGCAGCAGCCGGCCCGGACAGGGTGAAAAACTGTTTTTT. Residues: CASSSRPGQGEKLFF.

V usage is TRBV5-4 and J usage is TRBJ2-7; D gene unclear. CDR1 and CDR2 from the germline V gene are SGHNT and YYREEE (reference sequence). The CDR3 consists of 13 residues. Trimming took off 2 bases at V and 2 bases at J, with 8 bases between the two ends. CDR3 in DNA: TGTGCCAGCAGCTTCTCCAAGACCTACGAGCAGTACTTC. Residues: CASSFSKTYEQYF.

This clone was recorded only once. The chain recombines TRBV30 with TRBJ2-3; D possibly corresponds to TRBD2 (5 bases). Germline CDR1 and CDR2: GTSNPN and SVGIG (reference sequence). The CDR3 is 15 amino acids. Trimming removed 0 bases from V and 5 bases from J, with 15 bases in between. CDR3 coding DNA: TGTGCCTGGAGTGTGGGTAATAGCGACGGAGATACGCAGTATTTT. Its translation: CAWSVGNSDGDTQYF.

J is TRBJ1-2 and V is TRBV7-8, with 7 positions matching TRBD1. Per the germline V gene, CDR1 is SGHVS and CDR2 is FQNEAQ. The CDR3 totals 15 residues. V trimming: 5 bases; J trimming: 1 base; junction bases outside the gene matches: 7. For the CDR3, the DNA is TGTGCCAGCAGCGCAACGCCAGGGGGTAACTATGGCTACACCTTC. It encodes CASSATPGGNYGYTF. Drawing the rest from reference TRBV7-8 and TRBJ1-2, the complete variable domain is GAGVSQSPRYKVAKRGQDVALRCDPISGHVSLFWYQQALGQGPEFLTYFQNEAQLDKSGLPSDRFFAERPEGSVSTLKIQRTQQEDSAVYLCASSATPGGNYGYTFGSGTRLTVV.

The chain employs TRBV6-1 and TRBJ1-6, with 9 bases matching TRBD1. Looked up from germline, CDR1 is MNHNS and CDR2 is SASEGT. The J segment lost 12 bases and the V segment lost 1 base, leaving 10 bases of the junction unmatched. The CDR3 is 16 residues long. The CDR3 loop is CASSEDGGTGMLPLHF. For the CDR3, the DNA is TGTGCCAGCAGTGAAGATGGAGGGACAGGGATGTTACCCCTCCACTTT.

The chain employs TRBV28 and TRBJ2-1; 7 bases are a match to TRBD1. V shed 6 bases, J shed 0 bases, and the junction held 5 bases outside the gene matches. The CDR3 is 15 residues long. Per germline, CDR1 MDHEN and CDR2 SYDVKM. The CDR3 DNA follows: TGTGCCAGCAGCCAAGGGGGCAGCTCCTACAATGAGCAGTTCTTC. It specifies CASSQGGSSYNEQFF.

The sample holds one count of this clone. This chain connects TRBV25-1 to TRBJ2-2; 7 bases agree with TRBD2. Germline CDR1 reads MGHDK; CDR2 reads SYGVNS. Trimming at V came to 6 bases and at J to 1 base, leaving 5 bases not matched to a gene. This CDR3 contains 15 residues. The CDR3 coding sequence is TGTGCCAGCAGCCCCAGGGAGGGGAACACCGGGGAGCTGTTTTTT. Amino acids: CASSPREGNTGELFF.

The chain couples TRBV6-2 or TRBV6-3 to TRBJ1-3, with D unresolved. Between the trimmed V and J ends, which lost 6 bases and 2 bases, there was a span of 20 bases. The CDR3 extends over 17 amino acids. Per germline, CDR1 MNHEY and CDR2 SVGEGT. CDR3 amino acids: CASSRPPDTFPGNTIYF. CDR3 DNA sequence: TGTGCCAGCAGCCGACCCCCTGACACCTTTCCTGGAAACACCATATATTTT.

V gene TRBV2 combines with J gene TRBJ1-1, with D maybe TRBD1 (6 bases). Germline values: CDR1 SNHLY, CDR2 FYNNEI. The length of the CDR3 is 14 residues. Trimming took 6 bases from V and 5 from J, leaving 16 bases between them. CDR3 nucleotide sequence: TGTGCCAGCAGGCGACAGGCTGATTGGACTGAAGCTTTCTTT. Translated: CASRRQADWTEAFF.

This chain uses TRBV24-1 with TRBJ2-2; D is ambiguous. CDR3 length: 12 amino acids. The V end was cut by 0 bases, the J end by 7 bases, with 2 bases between. Germline V gene sequence: CDR1 KGHDR, CDR2 SFDVKD. The CDR3 sequence: CATSDLRGELFF. The CDR3 bases are TGTGCCACCAGTGATTTGCGCGGGGAGCTGTTTTTT.

This clone showed up just once. V usage is TRBV5-6 and J usage is TRBJ1-4, with D hard to call. Germline CDR1 reads SGHDT; CDR2 reads YYEEEE. The CDR3 extends over 15 amino acids. Between the trimmed V and J ends, which lost 1 base and 2 bases, there was a span of 9 bases. CDR3 coding DNA: TGTGCCAGCAGCTTGTTAGGATTTACTAATGAAAAACTGTTTTTT. The encoded protein is CASSLLGFTNEKLFF.

The rearrangement uses TRBV5-1 and TRBJ1-4, with 8 bases matching TRBD1. Germline CDR1 is SGHRS and CDR2 is YFSETQ. V was clipped by 0 bases and J by 8 bases; unmatched bases: 6. The CDR3 contains 15 residues. The CDR3: CASSLGGTGPEKLFF. The CDR3 bases are TGCGCCAGCAGCTTGGGTGGGACAGGCCCCGAAAAACTGTTTTTT.

The chain is built from TRBV9 and TRBJ2-7; 11 positions match TRBD2. The germline CDR1 and CDR2 sequences are SGDLS and YYNGEE. V was pared by 0 bases and J by 4 bases, with 6 bases of the junction left unmatched. The CDR3 loop spans 16 amino acids. The CDR3: CASSVAASGGPYEQYF. CDR3 nucleotides: TGTGCCAGCAGCGTAGCGGCTAGCGGGGGGCCTTACGAGCAGTACTTC.